This paragraph covers one T cell receptor (beta chain) sequence. Per the authors' pipeline: Counts of nucleated cells, estimated from reference gene primer amplification, were obtained. Only in-frame clones appear in the TCRdb table, and some are missing; sequencing was by immunoSEQ multiplex PCR. D and trimming come from the DNA, and the V and J calls and clone size come from that table. The data contain approximately 40,000 clones, about nine tenths of them singletons. This record comes from a study of blood T cell repertoires in COVID-19. Across the whole study: Samples of COVID-19 (acute and convalescent) were obtained from the United States, Italy and Spain. In each case, the material was cDNA or gDNA derived from T cells, B-cell-depleted T cells, or PBMCs.

The CDR3 sequence is 15 residues long. V was clipped by 4 bases and J by 5 bases, with 15 bases between them. Germline assignment: CDR1 SGHAT and CDR2 FQNNGV. Sample: peripheral blood. The V call is TRBV11-2, the J call TRBJ2-1, with a tentative D call TRBD2 (6 bases). The sequence was obtained from a woman aged 80 or over in a cohort sampled during active or convalescent COVID-19. The CDR3 loop reads CASSSPRRADNEQFF. The CDR3 nucleotides read TGTGCCAGCAGCTCCCCCCGGAGGGCCGACAATGAGCAGTTCTTC. The full variable domain, with the rest looked up from reference TRBV11-2 and TRBJ2-1, is EAGVAQSPRYKIIEKRQSVAFWCNPISGHATLYWYQQILGQGPKLLIQFQNNGVVDDSQLPKDRFSAERLKGVDSTLKIQPAKLEDSAVYLCASSSPRRADNEQFFGPGTRLTVL.